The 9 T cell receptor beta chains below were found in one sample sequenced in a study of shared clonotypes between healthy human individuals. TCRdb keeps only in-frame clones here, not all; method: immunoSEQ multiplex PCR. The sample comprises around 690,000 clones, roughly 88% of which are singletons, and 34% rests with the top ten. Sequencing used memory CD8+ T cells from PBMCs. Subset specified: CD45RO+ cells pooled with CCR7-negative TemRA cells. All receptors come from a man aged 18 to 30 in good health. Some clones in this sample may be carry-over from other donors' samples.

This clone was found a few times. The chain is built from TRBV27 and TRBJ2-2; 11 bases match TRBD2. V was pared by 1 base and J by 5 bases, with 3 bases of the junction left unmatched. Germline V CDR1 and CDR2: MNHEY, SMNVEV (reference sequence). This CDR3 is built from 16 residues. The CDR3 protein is CASSLYASGRTGELFF. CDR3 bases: TGTGCCAGCAGTTTATATGCTAGCGGGAGGACCGGGGAGCTGTTTTTT.

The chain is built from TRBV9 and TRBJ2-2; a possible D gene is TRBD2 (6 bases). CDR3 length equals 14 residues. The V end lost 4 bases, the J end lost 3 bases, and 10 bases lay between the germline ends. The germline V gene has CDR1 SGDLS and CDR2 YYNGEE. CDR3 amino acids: CASSSRDYTGELFF. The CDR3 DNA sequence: TGTGCCAGCAGCTCCCGGGACTACACCGGGGAGCTGTTTTTT.

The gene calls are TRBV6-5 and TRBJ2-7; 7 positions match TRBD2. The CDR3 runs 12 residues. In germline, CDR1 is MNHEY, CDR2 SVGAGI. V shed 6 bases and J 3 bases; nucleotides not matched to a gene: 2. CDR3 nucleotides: TGTGCCAGCAGACCGGGGGGCTACGAGCAGTACTTC. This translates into CASRPGGYEQYF.

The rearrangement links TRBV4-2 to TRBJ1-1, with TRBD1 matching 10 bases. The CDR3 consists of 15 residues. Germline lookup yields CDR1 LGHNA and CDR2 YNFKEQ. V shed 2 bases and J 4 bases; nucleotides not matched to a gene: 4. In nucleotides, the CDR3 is TGTGCCAGCAGCCAAATTTGGACAGGGGGCACTGAAGCTTTCTTT. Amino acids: CASSQIWTGGTEAFF.

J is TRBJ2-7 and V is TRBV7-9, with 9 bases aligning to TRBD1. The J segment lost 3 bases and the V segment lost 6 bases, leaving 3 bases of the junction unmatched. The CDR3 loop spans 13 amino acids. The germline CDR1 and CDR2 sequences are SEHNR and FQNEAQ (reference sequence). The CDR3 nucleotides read TGTGCCAGCAGACCGGGACAGGGCTACGAGCAGTACTTC. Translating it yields CASRPGQGYEQYF.

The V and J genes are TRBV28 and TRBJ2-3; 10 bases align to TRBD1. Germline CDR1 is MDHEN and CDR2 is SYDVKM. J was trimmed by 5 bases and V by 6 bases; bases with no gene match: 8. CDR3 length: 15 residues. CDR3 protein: CASSERQGAKDTQYF. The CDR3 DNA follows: TGTGCCAGCAGCGAACGACAGGGGGCAAAAGATACGCAGTATTTT.

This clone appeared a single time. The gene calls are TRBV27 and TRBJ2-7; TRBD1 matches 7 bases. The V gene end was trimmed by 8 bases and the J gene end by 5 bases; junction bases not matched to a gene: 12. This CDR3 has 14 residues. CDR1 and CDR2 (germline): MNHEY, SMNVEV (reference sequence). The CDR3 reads CASSPGTEWHEQYF. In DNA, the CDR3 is TGTGCCAGCTCCCCGGGGACAGAATGGCACGAGCAGTACTTC.

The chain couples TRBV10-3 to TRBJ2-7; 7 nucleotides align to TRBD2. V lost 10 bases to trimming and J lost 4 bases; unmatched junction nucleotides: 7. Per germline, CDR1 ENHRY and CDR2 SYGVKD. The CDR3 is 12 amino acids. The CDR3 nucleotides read TGTGCCAGCAGCGGGAACAGATACGAGCAGTACTTC. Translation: CASSGNRYEQYF.

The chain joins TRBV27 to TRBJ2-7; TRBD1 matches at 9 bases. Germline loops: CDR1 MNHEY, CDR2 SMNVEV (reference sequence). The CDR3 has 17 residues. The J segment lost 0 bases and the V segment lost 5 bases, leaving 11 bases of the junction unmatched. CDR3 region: CASSLSSGTGFSYEQYF. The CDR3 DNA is TGTGCCAGCAGTCTCTCATCCGGGACAGGGTTCTCCTACGAGCAGTACTTC.